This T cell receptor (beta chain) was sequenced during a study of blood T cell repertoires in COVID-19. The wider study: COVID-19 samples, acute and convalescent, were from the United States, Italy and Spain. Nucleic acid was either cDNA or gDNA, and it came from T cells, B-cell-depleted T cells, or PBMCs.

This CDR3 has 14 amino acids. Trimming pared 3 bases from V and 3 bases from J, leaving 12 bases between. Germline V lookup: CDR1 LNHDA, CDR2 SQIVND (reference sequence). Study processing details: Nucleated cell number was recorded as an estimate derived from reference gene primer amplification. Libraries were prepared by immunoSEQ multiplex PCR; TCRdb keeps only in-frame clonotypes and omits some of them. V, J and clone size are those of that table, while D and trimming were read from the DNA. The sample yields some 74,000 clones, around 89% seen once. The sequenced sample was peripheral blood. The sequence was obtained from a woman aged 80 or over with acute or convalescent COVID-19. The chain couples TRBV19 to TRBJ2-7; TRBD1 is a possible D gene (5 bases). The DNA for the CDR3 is TGTGCCAGTAGTATCAAGGGGAATAGCTACGAGCAGTACTTC. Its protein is CASSIKGNSYEQYF.